This T cell receptor beta chain comes out of a study of OX40 agonist ivuxolimab in advanced cancers. A remark on this clone: The antigen remains unidentified.

Study findings and constraints: At 0.1 to 3.0 mg/kg and by week 6, CD4+ and CD8+ T cells in the blood had expanded clonally.

Sequenced by immunoSEQ multiplex PCR; TCRdb stores in-frame clones only, minus some. The table records approximately 52,000 clones, roughly 86% of them present only once. Autoimmune disease history or systemic immunosuppression barred patients. The sampling schedule covered blood at baseline, cycle 4 day 1, and cycle 7 day 1. The TCR originated in an adult with an advanced solid tumor such as melanoma, head and neck, liver or kidney cancer. Sequencing used CD4+ or CD8+ T cells sorted from blood, obtained in a trial of the OX40 agonist ivuxolimab.

The CDR3 reads CASSEVDRGGYNEQFF. Here the CDR3 DNA reads TGCGCCAGCAGTGAGGTTGACAGGGGAGGGTACAATGAGCAGTTCTTC. V is TRBV10-2 and J is TRBJ2-1, with a weak D call TRBD1 (8 bases). The germline V gene encodes CDR1 WSHSY and CDR2 SAAADI. The CDR3 length is 16 residues. The germline V and J ends were trimmed by 2 bases and 4 bases, with 15 bases remaining between them.